Below, 9 T cell receptor beta chains from the same sample are listed, as sequenced in a study of T cell repertoires in cytomegalovirus infection. TCRdb re-derived calls from the reads in MiXCR, one entry per CDR3 protein. The table records about 500,000 distinct CDR3 sequences, more than 30% of them present only once. Their antigens are not known. The material sequenced was cultured PBMCs, taken from culture after CMV antigen stimulation. All receptors come from a human donor in good health (CMV status not recorded). Some clones in this sample may be carry-over from other donors' samples.

This clonotype was detected only a few times. The chain has TRBV20-1 and TRBJ2-1, with 7 bases aligning to TRBD2. The CDR3 is 14 residues long. The ends lost 3 bases at V and 7 bases at J; junction bases unmatched: 9. In germline, CDR1 is DFQATT, CDR2 SNEGSKA (reference sequence). The CDR3 DNA is TGCAGTGCTAGTGGGCGCGGGAGTAGGAATGAGCAGTTCTTC. Its translation is CSASGRGSRNEQFF.

This clonotype was seen a handful of times. V is TRBV11-1 and J is TRBJ2-3, with 9 bases that match TRBD2. With 8 bases clipped from V and 1 base from J, the junction kept 10 bases outside the gene matches. CDR1 SGHAT and CDR2 FQDESV come from the germline V gene (reference sequence). The CDR3 is made up of 16 amino acids. CDR3 nucleotide sequence: TGTGCCAGCCGGGACCGGGTAGCGGGGGGCACAGATACGCAGTATTTT. It specifies CASRDRVAGGTDTQYF.

This clonotype has ten or more counts. J is TRBJ2-5 and V is TRBV7-2; unclear D gene. Germline-derived CDR1 and CDR2 are SGHTA and FQGNSA. CDR3 length equals 13 residues. V was cut by 2 bases and J by 2 bases, with 6 bases left in between. CDR3 nucleotide sequence: TGTGCCAGCAGCTTACAAATACAAGAGACCCAGTACTTC. It translates to CASSLQIQETQYF. Drawing the rest from reference TRBV7-2 and TRBJ2-5, the complete variable domain is GAGVSQSPSNKVTEKGKDVELRCDPISGHTALYWYRQSLGQGLEFLIYFQGNSAPDKSGLPSDRFSAERTGGSVSTLTIQRTQQEDSAVYLCASSLQIQETQYFGPGTRLLVL.

This clonotype was counted at least ten times. This chain links TRBV7-2 with TRBJ2-3; the match to TRBD2 covers 8 bases. The junction had 14 bases not matched to a gene; V was cut back by 2 bases and J by 4 bases. This CDR3 comprises 18 residues. Per germline, CDR1 SGHTA and CDR2 FQGNSA. The CDR3 bases are TGTGCCAGCAGCTTAAGTCTCGGGTTAGCGGGATGGGCAGATACGCAGTATTTT. Its protein is CASSLSLGLAGWADTQYF.

In this sample, this clonotype turned up a few times. The V and J genes are TRBV12-3 or TRBV12-4 and TRBJ2-7, with D perhaps given as TRBD1 or TRBD2 (6 bases each). The V gene lost 6 bases and the J gene lost 4 bases, with 10 bases spanning the gap. The CDR3 sequence is 12 residues long. CDR3 nucleotides: TGTGCCAGCAGCCGAGGGGGGTACGAGCAGTACTTC. Translating it yields CASSRGGYEQYF.

This clonotype was counted only a few times. DNA of the CDR3: TGTGCCAGTAATCCGCCTGGCGTCTCCTATGGCTACACCTTC. Its protein is CASNPPGVSYGYTF. The rearrangement uses TRBV19 and TRBJ1-2; unclear D gene. CDR1 is LNHDA and CDR2 is SQIVND in the germline V gene (reference sequence). The CDR3 runs 14 residues. V was cut by 7 bases and J by 4 bases, with 16 bases left in between.

Regarding this clonotype: Sequence at one end of the junction differs from germline and may be a read error. The chain recombines TRBV4-3 with TRBJ2-5; TRBD2 matches at 14 bases. This CDR3 has 21 residues. Looked up from germline, CDR1 is LGHNA and CDR2 is YSLEER. The CDR3 nucleotides read TGCGCCAGCAGCCTACTCCCCTACCCGGGACTAGCGGGAGAAAAGGGAGAGACCCACTACTTC. Its translation: CASSLLPYPGLAGEKGETHYF.

This chain connects TRBV5-1 to TRBJ1-1, with 11 bases identical to TRBD1. Losses at the gene ends were 0 bases for V and 6 bases for J; bases not matched to a gene: 7. The CDR3 is 16 amino acids. In germline, CDR1 is SGHRS, CDR2 YFSETQ. CDR3 protein: CASSLEPPGQGAEAFF. CDR3 nucleotide sequence: TGCGCCAGCAGCTTGGAACCTCCGGGACAGGGGGCTGAAGCTTTCTTT. The full variable domain, rest sourced from reference TRBV5-1 and TRBJ1-1, is KAGVTQTPRYLIKTRGQQVTLSCSPISGHRSVSWYQQTPGQGLQFLFEYFSETQRNKGNFPGRFSGRQFSNSRSEMNVSTLELGDSALYLCASSLEPPGQGAEAFFGQGTRLTVV.

Written as DNA, the CDR3 is TGTGCCAGCAGTCAAGAACAGGGGAGGGCTACCACAGATACGCAGTATTTT. Protein product: CASSQEQGRATTDTQYF. The chain combines TRBV12-3 or TRBV12-4 with TRBJ2-3; D might be TRBD1 or TRBD2, each matching 7 bases. The CDR3 length is 17 residues. Trimming cost V 5 bases and J 2 bases, with 20 bases left between them.